This TCR beta chain was recovered during a study of T cell changes during pregnancy in multiple sclerosis. This CDR3 is 14 amino acids long. CDR1 is SGHNT and CDR2 is YYREEE in the germline V gene (reference sequence). Trimming took 1 base from V and 1 from J, leaving 8 bases between them. TCRdb keeps only in-frame clones here, not all; method: immunoSEQ multiplex PCR. The table shows tens of thousands of clones, with around 92% occurring only once. The specimen comprised CD4+ T cells from peripheral blood mononuclear cells, sampled in the third trimester of pregnancy. The chain recombines TRBV5-4 with TRBJ1-2; tentatively, D is TRBD1 (5 bases). The sequence derives from a female donor with multiple sclerosis, enrolled in a pregnancy study. This CDR3 reads CASSLTGLNYGYTF. The CDR3 DNA sequence: TGTGCCAGCAGCTTGACGGGACTTAACTATGGCTACACCTTC.